This TCR beta chain originates from a study of vaccination and CD4 T cells after COVID-19. Cultured CD4+ T-cell DNA underwent Oncomine TCR Beta short-read sequencing. TCRdb re-called the PCR reads with MiXCR, one entry per CDR3 protein. This table has roughly 22,000 distinct CDR3 sequences, around 62% appearing once. Between the trimmed V and J ends, which lost 3 bases and 3 bases, there was a span of 15 bases. The CDR3 contains 14 residues. Germline loops: CDR1 DFQATT, CDR2 SNEGSKA (reference sequence). This clonotype was seen a few times. Its antigen is unidentified. The treatment denotes: approximately 11-day PBMC culture with coronavirus spike peptide pools or control peptides (ViraFEST assay).

The TCR comes from a human donor who had recovered from COVID-19. The source material was CD4+ T cells from blood, cultured in vitro. J is TRBJ2-7 and V is TRBV20-1, with D possibly TRBD2 on 6 matching bases. The CDR3: CSASLPGLLYEQYF. CDR3 DNA: TGCAGTGCTAGTTTGCCGGGACTCCTCTACGAGCAGTACTTC.